This TCR beta chain comes out of a study of post-analysis software for immune sequencing data. Study results and limitations: Relative to controls, patients with multiple sclerosis showed significantly lower normalized Chao1 diversity. Batch-mates among the samples co-clustered strongly by F measure. TRBV5-6, TRBV5-1 and TRBV20-1 belonged to a set of about five TRBV segments that were more frequent in patients than controls.

Prepared libraries of TCR beta cDNA carried unique molecular identifiers. A single record per CDR3 protein comes from TCRdb applying MiXCR to the PCR reads. The table lists about 540,000 distinct CDR3 sequences, less than 40% of them singletons. This clonotype was seen ten or more times. Its antigen is not known. With 2 bases clipped from V and 8 bases from J, the junction kept 2 bases outside the gene matches. The CDR3 totals 15 residues. CDR1 and CDR2 (germline): MNHEY, SVGAGI. The clonotype was recovered from a girl under 18 with multiple sclerosis. This rearrangement joins TRBV6-5 to TRBJ2-1; 14 nucleotides align to TRBD2. Material for sequencing was blood. CDR3 sequence: CASSYGTSGGYEQFF. CDR3 in DNA: TGTGCCAGCAGTTACGGGACTAGCGGGGGTTATGAGCAGTTCTTC.